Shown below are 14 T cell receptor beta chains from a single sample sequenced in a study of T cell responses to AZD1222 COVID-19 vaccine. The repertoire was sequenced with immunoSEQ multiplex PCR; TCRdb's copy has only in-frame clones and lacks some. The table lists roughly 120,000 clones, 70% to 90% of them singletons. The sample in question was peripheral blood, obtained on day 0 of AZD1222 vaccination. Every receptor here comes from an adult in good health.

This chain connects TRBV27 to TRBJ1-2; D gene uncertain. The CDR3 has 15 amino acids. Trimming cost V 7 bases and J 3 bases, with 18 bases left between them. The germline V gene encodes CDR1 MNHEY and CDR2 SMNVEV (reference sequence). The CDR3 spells CASTFRVGDHYGYTF. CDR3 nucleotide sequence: TGTGCCAGCACCTTTCGCGTCGGGGATCACTATGGCTACACCTTC.

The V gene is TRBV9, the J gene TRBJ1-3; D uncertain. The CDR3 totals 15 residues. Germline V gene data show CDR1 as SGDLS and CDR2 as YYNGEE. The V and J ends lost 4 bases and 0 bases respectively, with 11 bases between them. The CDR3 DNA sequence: TGTGCCAGCAGCCCCCGTGCCTTCTCTGGAAACACCATATATTTT. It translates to CASSPRAFSGNTIYF. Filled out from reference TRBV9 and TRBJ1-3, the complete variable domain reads DSGVTQTPKHLITATGQRVTLRCSPRSGDLSVYWYQQSLDQGLQFLIQYYNGEERAKGNILERFSAQQFPDLHSELNLSSLELGDSALYFCASSPRAFSGNTIYFGEGSWLTVV.

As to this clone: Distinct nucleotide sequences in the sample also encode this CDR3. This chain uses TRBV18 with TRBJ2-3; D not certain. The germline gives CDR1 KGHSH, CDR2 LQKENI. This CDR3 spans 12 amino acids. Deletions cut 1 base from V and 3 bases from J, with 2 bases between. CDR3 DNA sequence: TGTGCCAGCTCACCACGAACAGATACGCAGTATTTT. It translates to CASSPRTDTQYF.

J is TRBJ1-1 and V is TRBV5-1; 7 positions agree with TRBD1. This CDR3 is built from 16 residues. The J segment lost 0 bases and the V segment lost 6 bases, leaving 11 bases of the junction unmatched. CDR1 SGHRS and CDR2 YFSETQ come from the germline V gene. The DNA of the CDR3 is TGCGCCAGCATTCGGGACAGCCATTTGGTGAACACTGAAGCTTTCTTT. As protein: CASIRDSHLVNTEAFF.

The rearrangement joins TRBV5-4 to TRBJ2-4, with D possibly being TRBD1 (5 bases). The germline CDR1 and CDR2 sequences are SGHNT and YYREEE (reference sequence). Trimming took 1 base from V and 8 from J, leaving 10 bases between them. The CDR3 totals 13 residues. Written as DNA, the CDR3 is TGTGCCAGCAGCTTGCCAGGGATGGACATTCAGTACTTC. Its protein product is CASSLPGMDIQYF. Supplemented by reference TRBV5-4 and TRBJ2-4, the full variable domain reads ETGVTQSPTHLIKTRGQQVTLRCSSQSGHNTVSWYQQALGQGPQFIFQYYREEENGRGNFPPRFSGLQFPNYSSELNVNALELDDSALYLCASSLPGMDIQYFGAGTRLSVL.

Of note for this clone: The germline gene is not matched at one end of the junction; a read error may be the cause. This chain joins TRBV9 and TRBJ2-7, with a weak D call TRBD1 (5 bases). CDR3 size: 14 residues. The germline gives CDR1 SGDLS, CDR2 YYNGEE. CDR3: CASSVLQGSDEQYF. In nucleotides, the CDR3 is TGTGCCAGCAGCGTACTCCAGGGCTCCGACGAGCAGTACTTC.

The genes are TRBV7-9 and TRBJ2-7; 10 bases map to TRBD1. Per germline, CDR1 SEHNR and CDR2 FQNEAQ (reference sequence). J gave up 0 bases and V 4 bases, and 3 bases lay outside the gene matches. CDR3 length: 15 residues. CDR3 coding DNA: TGTGCCAGCAGCTCGGGACAGGGGATCTCCTACGAGCAGTACTTC. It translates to CASSSGQGISYEQYF. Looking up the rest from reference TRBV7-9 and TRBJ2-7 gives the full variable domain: DTGVSQNPRHKITKRGQNVTFRCDPISEHNRLYWYRQTLGQGPEFLTYFQNEAQLEKSRLLSDRFSAERPKGSFSTLEIQRTEQGDSAMYLCASSSGQGISYEQYFGPGTRLTVT.

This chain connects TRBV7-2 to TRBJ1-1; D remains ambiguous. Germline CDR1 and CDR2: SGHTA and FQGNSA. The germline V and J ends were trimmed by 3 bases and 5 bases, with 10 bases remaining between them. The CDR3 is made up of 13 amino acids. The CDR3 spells CASSFWSRTEAFF. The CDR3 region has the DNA TGTGCCAGCAGCTTCTGGTCCCGGACTGAAGCTTTCTTT.

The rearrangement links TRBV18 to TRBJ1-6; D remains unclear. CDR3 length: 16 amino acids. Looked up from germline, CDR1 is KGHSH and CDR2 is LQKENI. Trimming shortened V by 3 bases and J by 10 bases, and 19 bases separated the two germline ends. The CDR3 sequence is CASSPPTSGGVSPLHF. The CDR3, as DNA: TGTGCCAGCTCACCGCCGACATCGGGAGGAGTCTCACCCCTCCACTTT.

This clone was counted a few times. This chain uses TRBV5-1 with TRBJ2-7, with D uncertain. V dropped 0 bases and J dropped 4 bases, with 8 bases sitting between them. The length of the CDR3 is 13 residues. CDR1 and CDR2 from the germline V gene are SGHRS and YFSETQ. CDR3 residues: CASSLALVYEQYF. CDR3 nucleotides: TGCGCCAGCAGCTTGGCTTTGGTTTACGAGCAGTACTTC.

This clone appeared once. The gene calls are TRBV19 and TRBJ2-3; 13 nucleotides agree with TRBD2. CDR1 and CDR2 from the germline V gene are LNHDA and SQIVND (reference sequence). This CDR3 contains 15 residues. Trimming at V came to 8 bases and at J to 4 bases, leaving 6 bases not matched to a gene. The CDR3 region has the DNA TGTGCCAGTTCATTGGGGACTAGCGGGGCAGATACGCAGTATTTT. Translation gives CASSLGTSGADTQYF.

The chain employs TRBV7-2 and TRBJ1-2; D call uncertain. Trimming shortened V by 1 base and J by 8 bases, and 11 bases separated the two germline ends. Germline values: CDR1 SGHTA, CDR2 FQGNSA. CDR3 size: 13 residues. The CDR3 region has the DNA TGTGCCAGCAGCTTAGGAGGGATGCAGGGCTACACCTTC. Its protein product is CASSLGGMQGYTF.

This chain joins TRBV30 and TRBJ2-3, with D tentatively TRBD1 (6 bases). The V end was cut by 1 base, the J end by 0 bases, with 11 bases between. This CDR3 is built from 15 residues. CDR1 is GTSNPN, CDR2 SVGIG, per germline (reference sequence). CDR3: CAWSGDTSSTDTQYF. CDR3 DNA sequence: TGTGCCTGGAGTGGGGACACCTCTAGCACAGATACGCAGTATTTT.

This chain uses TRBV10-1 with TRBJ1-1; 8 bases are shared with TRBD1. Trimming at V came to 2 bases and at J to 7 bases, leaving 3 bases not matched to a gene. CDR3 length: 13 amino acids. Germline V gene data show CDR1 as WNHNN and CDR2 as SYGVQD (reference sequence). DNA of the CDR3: TGCGCCAGCAGTGAGCCTGGACAGGGTGAAGCTTTCTTT. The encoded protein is CASSEPGQGEAFF.